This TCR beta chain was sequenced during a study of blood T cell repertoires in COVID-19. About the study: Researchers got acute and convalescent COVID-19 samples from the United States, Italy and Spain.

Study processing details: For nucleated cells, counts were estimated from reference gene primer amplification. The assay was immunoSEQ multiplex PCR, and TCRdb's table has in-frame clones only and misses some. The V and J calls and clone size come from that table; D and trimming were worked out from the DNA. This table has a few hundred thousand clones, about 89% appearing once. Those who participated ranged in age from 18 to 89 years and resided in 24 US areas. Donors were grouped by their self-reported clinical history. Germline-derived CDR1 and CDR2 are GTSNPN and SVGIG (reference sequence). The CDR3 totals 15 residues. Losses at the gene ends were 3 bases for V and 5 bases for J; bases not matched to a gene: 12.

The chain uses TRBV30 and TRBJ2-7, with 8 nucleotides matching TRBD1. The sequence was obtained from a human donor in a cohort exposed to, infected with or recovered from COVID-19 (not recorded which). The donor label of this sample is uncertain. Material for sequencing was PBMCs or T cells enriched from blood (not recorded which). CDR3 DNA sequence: TGTGCCTGGAGCTCTGGGACAGGCTTAAAAGACGAGCAGTACTTC. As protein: CAWSSGTGLKDEQYF.